Sequencing of this T cell receptor (beta chain) was carried out in a study of shared clonotypes between healthy human individuals. Sequenced by immunoSEQ multiplex PCR; TCRdb stores in-frame clones only, minus some. The sample lists 550,000 to 750,000 clones, about 95% seen once, with 0.11% in the top ten. CD45RO negativity and positive selection for CCR7 defined naive CD8 cells, a population that excluded terminally differentiated effector memory CD45RA+ cells. With V trimmed by 5 bases and J by 7 bases, 7 bases remained unmatched. CDR3 length: 14 residues. CDR1 and CDR2 (germline): SGHVS, FQNEAQ. The sequencing sample was made of naive CD8+ T cells sorted from blood. The sequence derives from a woman under 40 in good health. The chain employs TRBV7-8 and TRBJ1-4; 7 positions match TRBD1. CDR3 in amino acids: CASSLYRGGEKLFF. CDR3 bases: TGTGCCAGCAGCCTTTACAGGGGAGGTGAAAAACTGTTTTTT.